This T cell receptor (beta chain) was sequenced during a study of OX40 agonist ivuxolimab in advanced cancers. Study at large: The study treated patients with ivuxolimab, an agonistic anti-OX40 (CD134) antibody. Patients treated during dose escalation were battling hepatocellular carcinoma, melanoma, renal cell or head and neck cancer.

Patients with autoimmune history or systemic immunosuppression were excluded. TCRdb's copy holds only in-frame clones and misses some; the assay was immunoSEQ multiplex PCR. Of under 70,000 clones listed, 85% are singletons. This CDR3 is built from 14 residues. CDR1 and CDR2 from the germline V gene are SGHTA and FQGTGA. The ends were cut back, 9 bases at V and 5 bases at J, with 18 bases in the middle. The chain recombines TRBV7-3 with TRBJ2-3; D unclear. The source material was CD4+ or CD8+ T cells sorted from blood, sampled in a trial of the OX40 agonist ivuxolimab. The origin of this receptor is an adult with an advanced solid tumor such as melanoma, head and neck, liver or kidney cancer. The CDR3 loop is CARVKTWQRDTQYF. The CDR3 DNA reads as TGTGCCAGGGTAAAGACTTGGCAACGAGATACGCAGTATTTT.